What follows are 23 T cell receptor beta chains derived from one specimen sequenced in a study of CD8 T cells in Susac syndrome. It was with random hexamers that about 0.45 to 1 ug RNA was reverse transcribed. MiXCR, run by TCRdb on the immunoSEQ multiplex PCR reads, gives a single entry per CDR3 protein. The repertoire holds roughly 120,000 distinct CDR3 sequences, with roughly 93% as singletons. Sample: CD8+ T cells from PBMCs. All receptors come from a human donor with multiple sclerosis.

This chain connects TRBV6-6 to TRBJ1-1; D is undetermined. Trimming shortened V by 0 bases and J by 7 bases, and 9 bases separated the two germline ends. The CDR3 totals 13 residues. Per the germline V gene, CDR1 is MNHNY and CDR2 is SVGAGI (reference sequence). CDR3 in amino acids: CASSYSKGYEAFF. CDR3 sequence (DNA): TGTGCCAGCAGTTACTCGAAAGGGTATGAAGCTTTCTTT.

This chain uses TRBV7-9 with TRBJ2-5; D unclear. CDR1 is SEHNR, CDR2 FQNEAQ, per germline (reference sequence). The CDR3 contains 12 residues. The V end lost 1 base, the J end lost 4 bases, and 4 bases lay between the germline ends. In nucleotides, the CDR3 is TGTGCCAGCAGCTTAGACGGAGAGACCCAGTACTTC. It codes for CASSLDGETQYF.

The rearrangement uses TRBV27 and TRBJ1-2; the D gene is possibly TRBD1 (5 bases). This CDR3 has 16 amino acids. Germline values: CDR1 MNHEY, CDR2 SMNVEV (reference sequence). Deletions cut 0 bases from V and 6 bases from J, with 17 bases between. This CDR3 is CASSLSPGGSGDGYTF. Here the CDR3 DNA reads TGTGCCAGCAGTTTATCTCCGGGGGGGAGTGGGGATGGCTACACCTTC.

V is TRBV12-3 or TRBV12-4 and J is TRBJ2-2, with D uncertain. V gave up 6 bases and J gave up 8 bases, with 10 bases separating them. CDR3 length: 12 amino acids. The CDR3 is CASRLNRGELFF. CDR3 nucleotide sequence: TGTGCCAGCAGGTTGAATAGGGGGGAGCTGTTTTTT.

The J gene is TRBJ2-3, the V gene TRBV12-3 or TRBV12-4; D uncertain. Trimming took off 1 base at V and 2 bases at J, with 7 bases between the two ends. The CDR3 covers 14 residues. CDR3 nucleotides: TGTGCCAGCAGTTTAGATGGCTTCACAGATACGCAGTATTTT. Translating it yields CASSLDGFTDTQYF.

The chain carries TRBV7-8 and TRBJ1-5; D uncertain. Germline loops: CDR1 SGHVS, CDR2 FQNEAQ. V was trimmed by 3 bases and J by 1 base, leaving 10 bases between them. The CDR3 runs 15 residues. The CDR3 coding sequence is TGTGCCAGCAGCTTTTTCCTGGACAGCAATCAGCCCCAGCATTTT. Protein sequence: CASSFFLDSNQPQHF.

The genes are TRBV24-1 and TRBJ2-3; D gene ambiguous. Trimming shortened V by 6 bases and J by 0 bases, and 9 bases separated the two germline ends. The CDR3 consists of 14 residues. Germline V gives CDR1 KGHDR, CDR2 SFDVKD. CDR3 coding DNA: TGTGCCACCAGTTCAGTATCTAGCACAGATACGCAGTATTTT. Amino acid sequence: CATSSVSSTDTQYF.

V and J are TRBV29-1 and TRBJ1-2, with 8 bases lining up with TRBD1. The CDR3 spans 13 residues. With V trimmed by 6 bases and J by 2 bases, 5 bases remained unmatched. Germline loops: CDR1 SQVTM, CDR2 ANQGSEA. CDR3 in amino acids: CSVQQGENYGYTF. The CDR3, as DNA: TGCAGCGTCCAACAGGGGGAAAACTATGGCTACACCTTC.

The chain recombines TRBV27 with TRBJ1-1; TRBD1 matches 9 bases. The germline V gene has CDR1 MNHEY and CDR2 SMNVEV (reference sequence). Losses at the gene ends were 5 bases for V and 4 bases for J; bases not matched to a gene: 11. The CDR3 extends over 16 amino acids. CDR3 DNA sequence: TGTGCCAGCAGTCTCACGGGACAGGGTGAGGGCACTGAAGCTTTCTTT. Amino acid sequence: CASSLTGQGEGTEAFF.

The chain couples TRBV29-1 to TRBJ2-7; D possibly corresponds to TRBD2 (6 bases). CDR3 length equals 13 residues. Germline V gene sequence: CDR1 SQVTM, CDR2 ANQGSEA. V dropped 6 bases and J dropped 7 bases, with 19 bases sitting between them. The CDR3 spells CSVLDGGSGEQYV. DNA for the CDR3: TGCAGCGTCTTGGACGGGGGAAGTGGGGAGCAGTACGTC.

This chain connects TRBV30 to TRBJ1-2; 8 nucleotides align to TRBD1. The CDR3 has 16 amino acids. The trim removed 5 bases at V and 7 bases at J, leaving 18 bases unmatched. The V gene's germline CDR1 is GTSNPN and CDR2 SVGIG (reference sequence). CDR3 sequence (DNA): TGTGCCTGGCCAGACAGGGGATATGATCGCGTTTGTGGCTACACCTTC. The encoded protein is CAWPDRGYDRVCGYTF.

The V call is TRBV27, the J call TRBJ2-4; either TRBD1 or TRBD2 may fit D (6 bases each). The CDR3 runs to 13 residues. Deletions cut 2 bases from V and 10 bases from J, with 12 bases between. Looked up from germline, CDR1 is MNHEY and CDR2 is SMNVEV (reference sequence). The CDR3 reads CASSLGGGGIQYF. The CDR3 region has the DNA TGTGCCAGCAGTTTAGGAGGGGGTGGTATTCAGTACTTC.

The rearrangement joins TRBV13 to TRBJ2-7, with TRBD1 matching 7 bases. This CDR3 has 15 residues. The V gene end was trimmed by 7 bases and the J gene end by 0 bases; junction bases not matched to a gene: 9. CDR1 and CDR2 (germline): PRHDT, FYEKMQ (reference sequence). CDR3 coding DNA: TGTGCCAGCACTAAGGGGACAGAGCACTCCTACGAGCAGTACTTC. Protein product: CASTKGTEHSYEQYF.

The chain has TRBV29-1 and TRBJ2-7, with TRBD1 matching 8 bases. Germline V gives CDR1 SQVTM, CDR2 ANQGSEA. The V gene end was trimmed by 1 base and the J gene end by 1 base; junction bases not matched to a gene: 6. The CDR3 has 15 amino acids. The CDR3 sequence is CSVEGGQGPSYEQYF. The CDR3 bases are TGCAGCGTTGAAGGTGGACAGGGCCCTTCCTACGAGCAGTACTTC.

The chain has TRBV20-1 and TRBJ2-1; D unresolved. V gave up 5 bases and J gave up 8 bases, with 10 bases separating them. In germline, CDR1 is DFQATT, CDR2 SNEGSKA (reference sequence). CDR3 length equals 11 residues. The CDR3 DNA follows: TGCAGTGCTCCCGGCCAGGATGAGCAGTTCTTC. Amino acids: CSAPGQDEQFF.

The rearrangement joins TRBV29-1 to TRBJ2-3, with 10 bases lining up with TRBD1. The CDR3 is made up of 17 amino acids. Unmatched junction bases numbered 12, after V lost 2 bases and J lost 4 bases. CDR1 and CDR2 (germline): SQVTM, ANQGSEA. CDR3 residues: CSVESPIRDRGADTQYF. The CDR3 DNA follows: TGCAGCGTTGAATCCCCTATCCGGGACAGGGGAGCAGATACGCAGTATTTT.

V and J are TRBV30 and TRBJ2-4; the D gene is possibly TRBD1 (6 bases). Trimming removed 0 bases at V and 1 base at J, with 16 bases between. Germline CDR1 is GTSNPN and CDR2 is SVGIG (reference sequence). This CDR3 region has 17 residues. CDR3 DNA: TGTGCCTGGAGTGTAGGTCTCAGGGGCCCTGCCAAAAACATTCAGTACTTC. Amino acid sequence: CAWSVGLRGPAKNIQYF.

The V gene is TRBV7-9, the J gene TRBJ2-1, with TRBD2 identical over 8 bases. The V gene's germline CDR1 is SEHNR and CDR2 FQNEAQ (reference sequence). The CDR3 is 13 amino acids. V gave up 8 bases and J gave up 12 bases; unmatched junction bases: 12. CDR3 DNA: TGTGCCAGCGTCCTAGGGGCGGCGGGAGGGCAGTTCTTC. It encodes CASVLGAAGGQFF.

J is TRBJ2-1 and V is TRBV19, with no clear D. V lost 0 bases and J 4 bases, leaving 4 bases between the germline ends. The germline V gene encodes CDR1 LNHDA and CDR2 SQIVND (reference sequence). This CDR3 is built from 13 residues. In nucleotides, the CDR3 is TGTGCCAGTAGTATAGATCGGTACAATGAGCAGTTCTTC. It encodes CASSIDRYNEQFF.

This clonotype is a singleton in its sample. V usage is TRBV6-5 and J usage is TRBJ1-2, with no clear D. The CDR3 loop spans 11 amino acids. V was trimmed by 6 bases and J by 8 bases, leaving 10 bases between them. Germline loops: CDR1 MNHEY, CDR2 SVGAGI. CDR3 in amino acids: CASRHRTGYTF. The CDR3 nucleotides read TGTGCCAGCAGGCACCGGACCGGCTACACCTTC.

The chain links TRBV6-1 to TRBJ2-2; D is unclear. The V end was cut by 2 bases, the J end by 4 bases, with 2 bases between. CDR3 length: 12 residues. Per the germline V gene, CDR1 is MNHNS and CDR2 is SASEGT. This CDR3 reads CASSEFTGELFF. In DNA form, the CDR3 reads TGTGCCAGCAGTGAATTCACCGGGGAGCTGTTTTTT.

The chain combines TRBV30 with TRBJ2-1, with TRBD2 matching 10 bases. V gave up 0 bases and J gave up 2 bases; unmatched junction bases: 1. The CDR3 is made up of 15 amino acids. Germline assignment: CDR1 GTSNPN and CDR2 SVGIG (reference sequence). The CDR3 DNA reads TGTGCCTGGAGTGTTAGCGGGGGGCCCTACAATGAGCAGTTCTTC. It yields the protein CAWSVSGGPYNEQFF.

The V gene is TRBV28, the J gene TRBJ2-1; D may correspond to TRBD1 or TRBD2 (5 bases each). V was clipped by 6 bases and J by 4 bases, with 10 bases between them. Germline CDR1 and CDR2: MDHEN and SYDVKM. This CDR3 spans 13 amino acids. The CDR3 region is CASSSGRYNEQFF. The CDR3 DNA is TGTGCCAGCAGCTCGGGACGATACAATGAGCAGTTCTTC.